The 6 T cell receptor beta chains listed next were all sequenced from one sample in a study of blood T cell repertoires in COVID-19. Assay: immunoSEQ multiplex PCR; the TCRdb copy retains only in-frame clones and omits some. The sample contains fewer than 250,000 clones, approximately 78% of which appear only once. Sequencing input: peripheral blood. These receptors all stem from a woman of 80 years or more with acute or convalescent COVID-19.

The DNA of the CDR3 is TGTGCTAGTGGTTTGGTTCACCACATCCGGGACAGGAAAGCTGAGCAGTACTTC. Residues: CASGLVHHIRDRKAEQYF. The chain employs TRBV12-5 and TRBJ2-7; 8 positions match TRBD1. V lost 0 bases and J lost 7; bases outside the gene matches: 17. The CDR3 has 18 residues. Germline loops: CDR1 LGHNT, CDR2 FRNRAP.

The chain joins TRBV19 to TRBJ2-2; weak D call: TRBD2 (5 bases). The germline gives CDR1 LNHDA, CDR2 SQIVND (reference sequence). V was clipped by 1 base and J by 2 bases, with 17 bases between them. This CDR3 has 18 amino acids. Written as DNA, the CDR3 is TGTGCCAGTAGTATAGCCCCGGCGGGCCGGGGTAACACCGGGGAGCTGTTTTTT. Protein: CASSIAPAGRGNTGELFF.

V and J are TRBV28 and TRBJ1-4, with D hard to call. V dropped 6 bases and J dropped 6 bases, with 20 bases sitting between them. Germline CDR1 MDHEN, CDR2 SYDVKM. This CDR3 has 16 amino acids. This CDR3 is CASSSPSERADEKLFF. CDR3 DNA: TGTGCCAGCAGCTCCCCCTCGGAGCGGGCCGATGAAAAACTGTTTTTT. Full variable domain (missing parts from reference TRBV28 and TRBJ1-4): DVKVTQSSRYLVKRTGEKVFLECVQDMDHENMFWYRQDPGLGLRLIYFSYDVKMKEKGDIPEGYSVSREKKERFSLILESASTNQTSMYLCASSSPSERADEKLFFGSGTQLSVL.

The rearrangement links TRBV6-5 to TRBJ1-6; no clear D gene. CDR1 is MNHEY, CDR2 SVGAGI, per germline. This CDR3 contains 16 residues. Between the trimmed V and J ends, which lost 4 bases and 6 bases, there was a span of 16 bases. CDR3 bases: TGTGCCAGCAGTTTCCTCCCTTTGGAGGCTAATTCACCCCTCCACTTT. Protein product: CASSFLPLEANSPLHF.

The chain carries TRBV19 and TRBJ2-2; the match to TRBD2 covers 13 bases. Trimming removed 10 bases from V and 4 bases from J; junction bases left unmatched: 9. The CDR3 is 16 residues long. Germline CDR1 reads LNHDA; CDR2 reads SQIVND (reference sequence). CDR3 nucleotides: TGTGCCACCACTAGCGGGAGGGCCGTCGTCACCGGGGAGCTGTTTTTT. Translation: CATTSGRAVVTGELFF.

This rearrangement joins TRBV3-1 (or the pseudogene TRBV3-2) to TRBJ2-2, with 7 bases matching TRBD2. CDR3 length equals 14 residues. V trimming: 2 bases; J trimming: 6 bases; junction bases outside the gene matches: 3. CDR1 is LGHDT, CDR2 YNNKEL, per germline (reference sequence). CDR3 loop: CASSQQRGPGELFF. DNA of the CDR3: TGTGCCAGCAGCCAACAGCGGGGCCCCGGGGAGCTGTTTTTT.